This entry is about one T cell receptor beta chain. Its recognized antigen is unknown. It has no much larger one-base neighbor in the sample; base qualities were not kept. In the ViraFEST assay, PBMC were stimulated with viral peptide pools, and TCR sequencing was then used to find antigen-specific CD4+ T cell clonotypes based on their expansion. After 10 days of culture, CD4+ T cells were isolated with the EasySep CD4+ T cell isolation kit. None of the healthy vaccine recipients had a prior SARS-CoV-2 infection, which was confirmed by nucleocapsid antibody tests that came back negative both before and after vaccination. Each well held two million PBMC cultured in IMDM containing about 5.5% human AB serum, roughly 9.9 IU/ml IL-2 and gentamicin, along with around 11 ug/ml peptides. On days 3 and 7, half of the culture medium was replaced with fresh IL-2-containing medium. Unless noted otherwise, every peptide stimulation condition was cultured in triplicate wells. PBMC were separated from whole blood using Ficoll-Paque Plus gradient centrifugation and were then either cryopreserved at -140C or used fresh. The overlapping peptide pools covered the spike proteins of SARS-CoV-2 and of the common cold coronaviruses HCoV-NL63, HCoV-OC43 and HCoV-229E. The QIAamp micro DNA kit was used to extract genomic DNA from the cultured CD4+ T cells.

The germline V gene specifies MNHNS as CDR1 and SASEGT as CDR2. Taken from cysteine to phenylalanine, the CDR3 has 14 residues. Of all the DNA, just the CDR3 is kept, 42 bases in frame from base 1. At the junction V is shortened by 2 bases and J by 6 bases; bases outside the gene matches: 5. This sample is part of a study of vaccination effects on CD4 cells after COVID-19 (dated 2022 in TCRdb). Concerning the study at large: Each participant got two doses of an mRNA SARS-CoV-2 vaccine, either BNT162b2 or mRNA-1273. In both COVID-19 convalescent patients and infection-naive vaccine recipients, the study compared SARS-CoV-2 spike-specific CD4+ TCR repertoires from before mRNA vaccination with those from after it. The full study included ten to eleven COVID-19 convalescent patients and a handful of SARS-CoV-2-naive healthy vaccine recipients. In the study, cultures from other donors were sequenced using the Oncomine TCR Beta short-read assay on an Illumina iSeq 100. The investigation overall reported the following: The study was limited by a small number of convalescent patients and lacked early post-infection timepoints. Both infection-induced and vaccine-induced clones contracted markedly at late post-vaccination timepoints, which is consistent with waning T cell responses. In healthy vaccine recipients, vaccine-induced clones were almost all SARS-CoV-2 mono-reactive, with only 1 of 255 being cross-reactive with common cold coronaviruses.

Library preparation was by the immunoSEQ multiplex PCR assay. DNA from the CD4+ T cells that had been cultured and isolated underwent TCR beta CDR3 sequencing. Turning to the authors' computational methods: The analysis removed non-productive TCR sequences, trimmed reads to the CDR3 region, and retained only CDR3s that were 7 or more amino acids long. Antigen-specific clonotypes were identified using the MANAFEST web app by comparison of expansion in peptide wells against reference cultures. For clones to be considered positive, expansion at FDR<0.05 versus reference and all other wells, an odds ratio above 5, and a frequency above 0.1% in two replicate wells were required. A clonotype was defined as cross-reactive if the clonotype was significantly expanded both in SARS-CoV-2 spike wells and in at least one common cold coronavirus spike condition. Levenshtein distance calculated with the stringdist R package was used to assess CDR3 similarity, and unrooted trees were constructed with ape in R 3.6.1. The table was pulled from immuneACCESS by TCRdb, which kept in-frame rearrangements only. Such tables lose some clones; where checked, under half of the loss comes from unresolved V genes, and the rest has no known cause. V, J and clone size derive from that table, while D and trimming were established from the DNA sequence. The sample table shows roughly 14,000 clones, and approximately 82% are seen once. Around 23% of the sample lies in the top ten.

The sequence came from a human donor who received a COVID-19 vaccine. The V and J genes are TRBV6-1 and TRBJ1-1; 8 central bases correspond to TRBD1. Sequences were derived from CD4+ T cells from PBMCs cultured with HCoV-229E spike peptides, sampled before COVID-19 vaccination. Reading the label with the study, this specimen's cell subset or site is: HCoV-229E spike overlapping peptide pool stimulation. The sequenced DNA is TGTGCCAGCAGTGAATTGGGGACAGGTTCTGAAGCTTTCTTT. It encodes CASSELGTGSEAFF.